This is a list of T cell receptor beta chains from one sample in a study of T cell responses to AZD1222 COVID-19 vaccine. TCRdb's table, derived via immunoSEQ multiplex PCR, lists solely in-frame clones and lacks some. The sample holds 90,000 to 130,000 clones, approximately 94% seen once. The sequencing here drew on peripheral blood, taken 28 days after the second AZD1222 dose. The source of these receptors is an adult who received the AZD1222 COVID-19 vaccine. The CDR3 runs from the conserved cysteine through the conserved F or W. The D gene is left open where the match is weak. Rows may omit the clone size; those that give it use once, few, many or a size class.

>-|TRBV14|-|TRBJ1-1
CASSRRGSFIVAFF
TGTGCCAGCAGCCGTAGAGGGAGTTTTATCGTAGCTTTCTTT
>-|TRBV3-1/TRBV3-2|-|TRBJ2-2
CASSQAPVGELFF
TGTGCCAGCAGCCAGGCCCCTGTCGGGGAGCTGTTTTTT
>-|TRBV4-1|once|TRBJ1-2
CASSHYNMERGYTF
TGCGCCAGCAGCCACTATAACATGGAGAGAGGCTACACCTTC
>TRBD1|TRBV29-1|once|TRBJ2-7
CSVEDTGTGGMMKYF
TGCAGCGTTGAAGATACCGGGACAGGGGGAATGATGAAGTACTTC
>-|TRBV2|-|TRBJ1-6
CASSNEQLNSPLHF
TGTGCCAGCAGCAACGAACAGTTGAATTCACCCCTCCACTTT
>-|TRBV5-1|-|TRBJ1-3
CASSPVQGSSGNTIYF
TGCGCCAGCAGCCCCGTACAGGGTAGCTCTGGAAACACCATATATTTT
>-|TRBV27|-|TRBJ1-4
CASSTKTAATNEKLFF
TGTGCCAGCAGTACTAAGACAGCGGCAACTAATGAAAAACTGTTTTTT
>-|TRBV6-5|-|TRBJ1-6
CASSYGRRSPLHF
TGTGCCAGCAGTTACGGCAGGAGGTCACCCCTCCACTTT
>-|TRBV6-1|once|TRBJ2-7
CASSEPMRLPTASYEQYF
TGTGCCAGCAGTGAGCCGATGCGTTTGCCTACCGCCTCCTACGAGCAGTACTTC
>TRBD1|TRBV18|-|TRBJ2-4
CASSNTGGLAKNIQYF
TGTGCCAGCTCAAATACAGGGGGACTAGCCAAAAACATTCAGTACTTC
>TRBD1|TRBV2|once|TRBJ1-6
CASSDSWDSSYNSPLHF
TGTGCCAGCAGTGACTCGTGGGACAGCTCCTATAATTCACCCCTCCACTTT
>-|TRBV18|-|TRBJ2-6
CASSPRARGADPLSGANVLTF
TGTGCCAGCTCACCGAGGGCCCGAGGGGCAGATCCCCTCTCTGGGGCCAACGTCCTGACTTTC